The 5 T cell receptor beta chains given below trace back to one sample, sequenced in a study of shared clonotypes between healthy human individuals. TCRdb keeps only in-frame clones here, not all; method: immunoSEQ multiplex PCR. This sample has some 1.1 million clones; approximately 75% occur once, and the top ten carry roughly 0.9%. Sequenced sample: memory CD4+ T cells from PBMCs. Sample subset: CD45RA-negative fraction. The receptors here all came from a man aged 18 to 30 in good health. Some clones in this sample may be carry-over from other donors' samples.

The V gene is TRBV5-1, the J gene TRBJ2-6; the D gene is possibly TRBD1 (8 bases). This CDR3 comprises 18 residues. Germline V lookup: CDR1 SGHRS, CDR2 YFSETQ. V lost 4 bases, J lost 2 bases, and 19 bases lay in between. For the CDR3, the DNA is TGCGCCAGCAGCCCCGGACAGGGAGGGGTAGCTGGGGCCAACGTCCTGACTTTC. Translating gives CASSPGQGGVAGANVLTF.

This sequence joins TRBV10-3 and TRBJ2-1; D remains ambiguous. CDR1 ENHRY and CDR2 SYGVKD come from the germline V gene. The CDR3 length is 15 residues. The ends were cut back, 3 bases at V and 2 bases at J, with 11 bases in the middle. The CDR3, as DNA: TGTGCCATCAGTGATCTTGGCGCGGCCTACAATGAGCAGTTCTTC. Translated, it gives CAISDLGAAYNEQFF.

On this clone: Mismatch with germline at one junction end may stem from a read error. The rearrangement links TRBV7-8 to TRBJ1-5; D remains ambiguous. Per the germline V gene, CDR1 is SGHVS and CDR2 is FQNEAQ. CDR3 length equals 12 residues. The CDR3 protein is CASSPFNQPQHF. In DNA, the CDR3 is TGTGCCAGCAGCCCATTCAATCAACCCCAGCATTTT.

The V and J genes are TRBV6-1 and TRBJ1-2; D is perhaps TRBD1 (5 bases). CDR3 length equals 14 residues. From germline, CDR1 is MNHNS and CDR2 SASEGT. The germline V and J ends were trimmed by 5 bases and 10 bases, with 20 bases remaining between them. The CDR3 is CASSLGDSVSDYTF. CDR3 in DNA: TGTGCCAGCAGTTTAGGGGACTCCGTTTCTGACTACACCTTC.

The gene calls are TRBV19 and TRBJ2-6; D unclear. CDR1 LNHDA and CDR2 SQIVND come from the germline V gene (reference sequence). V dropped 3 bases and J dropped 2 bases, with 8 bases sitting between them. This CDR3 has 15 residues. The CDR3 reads CASSIPTPGANVLTF. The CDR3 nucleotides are TGTGCCAGTAGTATTCCGACACCTGGGGCCAACGTCCTGACTTTC.